What follows is one T cell receptor (beta chain) and its context. These data come from a study of cytomegalovirus exposure and HLA in healthy donors. The CDR3 is 14 residues long. Trimming removed 4 bases from V and 3 bases from J; junction bases left unmatched: 2. The germline CDR1 and CDR2 sequences are SNHLY and FYNNEI. Use of 60 Vbeta and 13 Jbeta primers characterized the PCR. Measured with immunoSEQ multiplex PCR; TCRdb has only the in-frame clones, and not every one. The repertoire has some 130,000 clones, 75% to 90% of them found once; the top ten carry 6% to 8%. The sample was PBMCs. The chain employs TRBV2 and TRBJ2-7; 11 nucleotides agree with TRBD2. The receptor's source is a woman under 40 in good health and CMV-seropositive. CDR3 nucleotide sequence: TGTGCCAGCAGTGGGGGACTAGCGGACTACGAGCAGTACTTC. Translated, it gives CASSGGLADYEQYF.